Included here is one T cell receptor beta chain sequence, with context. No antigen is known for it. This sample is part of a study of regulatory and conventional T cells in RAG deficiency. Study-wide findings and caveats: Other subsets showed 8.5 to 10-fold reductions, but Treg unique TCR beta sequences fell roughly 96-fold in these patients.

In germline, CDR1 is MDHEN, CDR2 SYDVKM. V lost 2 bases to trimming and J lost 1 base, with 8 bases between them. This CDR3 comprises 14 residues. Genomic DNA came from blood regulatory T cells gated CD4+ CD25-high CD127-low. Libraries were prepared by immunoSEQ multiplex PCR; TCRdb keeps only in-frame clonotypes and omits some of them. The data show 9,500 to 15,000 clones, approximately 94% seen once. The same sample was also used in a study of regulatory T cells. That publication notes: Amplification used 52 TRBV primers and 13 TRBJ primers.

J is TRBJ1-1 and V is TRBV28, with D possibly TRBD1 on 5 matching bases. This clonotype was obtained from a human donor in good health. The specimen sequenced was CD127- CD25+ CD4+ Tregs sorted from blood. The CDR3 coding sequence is TGTGCCAGCAGTTTAGGCAGGGCGAACACTGAAGCTTTCTTT. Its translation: CASSLGRANTEAFF. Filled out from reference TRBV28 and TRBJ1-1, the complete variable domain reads DVKVTQSSRYLVKRTGEKVFLECVQDMDHENMFWYRQDPGLGLRLIYFSYDVKMKEKGDIPEGYSVSREKKERFSLILESASTNQTSMYLCASSLGRANTEAFFGQGTRLTVV.